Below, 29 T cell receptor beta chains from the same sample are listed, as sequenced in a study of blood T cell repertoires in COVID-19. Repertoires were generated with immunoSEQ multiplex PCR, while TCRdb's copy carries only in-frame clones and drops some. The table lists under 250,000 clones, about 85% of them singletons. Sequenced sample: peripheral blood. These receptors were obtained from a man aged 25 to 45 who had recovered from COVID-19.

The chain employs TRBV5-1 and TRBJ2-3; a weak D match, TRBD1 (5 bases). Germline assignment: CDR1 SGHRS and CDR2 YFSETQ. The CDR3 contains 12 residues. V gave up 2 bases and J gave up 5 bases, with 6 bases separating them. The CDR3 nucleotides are TGCGCCAGCAGCTTAGGGGAAGATACGCAGTATTTT. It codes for CASSLGEDTQYF.

This CDR3 is CASSPARQAAIGVVETQYF. The CDR3 DNA reads TGCGCCAGCAGCCCCGCCCGACAGGCGGCCATTGGTGTGGTAGAGACCCAGTACTTC. V and J are TRBV4-1 and TRBJ2-5; D possibly corresponds to TRBD1 (6 bases). The CDR3 extends over 19 amino acids. V was cut by 4 bases and J by 4 bases, with 28 bases left in between. Germline assignment: CDR1 MGHRA and CDR2 YSYEKL.

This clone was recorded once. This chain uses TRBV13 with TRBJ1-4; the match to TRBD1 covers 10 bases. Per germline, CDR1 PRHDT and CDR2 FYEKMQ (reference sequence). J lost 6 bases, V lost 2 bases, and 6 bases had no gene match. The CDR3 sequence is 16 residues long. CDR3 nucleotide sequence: TGTGCCAGCAGCTTAAGACAGGGGGCCCTGTATGAAAAACTGTTTTTT. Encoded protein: CASSLRQGALYEKLFF.

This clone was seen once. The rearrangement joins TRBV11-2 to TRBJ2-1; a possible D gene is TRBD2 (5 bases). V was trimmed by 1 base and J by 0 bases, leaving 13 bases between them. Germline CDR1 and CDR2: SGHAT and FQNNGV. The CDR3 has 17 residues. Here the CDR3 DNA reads TGTGCCAGCAGCTTAGGTCTAATGGGGAGCTCCTACAATGAGCAGTTCTTC. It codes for CASSLGLMGSSYNEQFF.

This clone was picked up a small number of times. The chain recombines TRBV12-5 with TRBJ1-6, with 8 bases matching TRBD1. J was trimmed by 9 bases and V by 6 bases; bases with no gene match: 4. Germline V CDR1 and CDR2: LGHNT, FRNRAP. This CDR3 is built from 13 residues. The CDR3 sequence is CASGLDRGSPLHF. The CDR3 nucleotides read TGTGCTAGTGGCCTAGACAGGGGTTCACCCCTCCACTTT.

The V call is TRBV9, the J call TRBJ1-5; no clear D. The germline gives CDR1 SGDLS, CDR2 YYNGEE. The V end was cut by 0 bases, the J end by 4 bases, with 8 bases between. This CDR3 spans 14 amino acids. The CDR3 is CASSVDGRNQPQHF. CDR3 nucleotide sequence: TGTGCCAGCAGCGTAGACGGGAGGAATCAGCCCCAGCATTTT.

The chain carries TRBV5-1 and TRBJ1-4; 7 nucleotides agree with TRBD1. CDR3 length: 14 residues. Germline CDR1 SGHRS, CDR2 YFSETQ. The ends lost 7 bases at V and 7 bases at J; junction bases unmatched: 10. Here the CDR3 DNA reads TGCGCCAGCGGAAATCAGGGGGGTAGTGAAAAACTGTTTTTT. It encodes CASGNQGGSEKLFF.

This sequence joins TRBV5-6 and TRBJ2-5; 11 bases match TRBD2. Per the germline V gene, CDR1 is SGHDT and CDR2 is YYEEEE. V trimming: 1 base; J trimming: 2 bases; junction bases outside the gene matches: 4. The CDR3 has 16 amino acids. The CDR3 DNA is TGTGCCAGCAGCTTGACTAGCGGGGGTGAACAAGAGACCCAGTACTTC. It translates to CASSLTSGGEQETQYF.

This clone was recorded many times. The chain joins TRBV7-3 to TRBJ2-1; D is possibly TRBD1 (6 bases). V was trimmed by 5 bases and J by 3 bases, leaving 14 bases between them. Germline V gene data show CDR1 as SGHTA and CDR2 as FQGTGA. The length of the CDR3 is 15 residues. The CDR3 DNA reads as TGTGCCAGCAGCCAACAGGGCTTTGACTACAATGAGCAGTTCTTC. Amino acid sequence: CASSQQGFDYNEQFF.

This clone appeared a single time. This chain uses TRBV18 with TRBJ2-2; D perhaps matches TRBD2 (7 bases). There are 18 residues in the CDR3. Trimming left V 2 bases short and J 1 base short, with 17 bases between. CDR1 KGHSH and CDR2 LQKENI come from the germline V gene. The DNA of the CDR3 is TGTGCCAGCTCACCAGACAGCGGGACAACGGTGAACACCGGGGAGCTGTTTTTT. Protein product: CASSPDSGTTVNTGELFF.

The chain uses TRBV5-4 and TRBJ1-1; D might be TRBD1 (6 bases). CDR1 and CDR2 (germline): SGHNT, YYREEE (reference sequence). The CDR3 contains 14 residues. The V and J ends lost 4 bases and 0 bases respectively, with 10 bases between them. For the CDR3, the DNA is TGTGCCAGCAGCGTGGACAGTATGAACACTGAAGCTTTCTTT. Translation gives CASSVDSMNTEAFF.

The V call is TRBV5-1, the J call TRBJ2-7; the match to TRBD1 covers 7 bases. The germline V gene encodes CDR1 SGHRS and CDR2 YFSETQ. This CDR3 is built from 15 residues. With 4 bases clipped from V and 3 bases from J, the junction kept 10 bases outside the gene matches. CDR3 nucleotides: TGCGCCAGCAGCGCTAGGGACAGTAGATTCTACGAGCAGTACTTC. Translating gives CASSARDSRFYEQYF.

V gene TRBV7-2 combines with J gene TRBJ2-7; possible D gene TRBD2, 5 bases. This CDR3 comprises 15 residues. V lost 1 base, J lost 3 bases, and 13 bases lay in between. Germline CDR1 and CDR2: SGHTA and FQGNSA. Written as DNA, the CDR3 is TGTGCCAGCAGCTTAGACGGCGGGCCTAACTACGAGCAGTACGTC. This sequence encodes CASSLDGGPNYEQYV.

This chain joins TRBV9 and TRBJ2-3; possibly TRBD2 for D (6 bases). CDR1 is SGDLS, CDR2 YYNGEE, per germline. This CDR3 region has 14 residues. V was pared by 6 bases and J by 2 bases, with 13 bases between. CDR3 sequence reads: CASNPGLATDTQYF. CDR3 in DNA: TGTGCCAGCAACCCGGGACTTGCCACAGATACGCAGTATTTT.

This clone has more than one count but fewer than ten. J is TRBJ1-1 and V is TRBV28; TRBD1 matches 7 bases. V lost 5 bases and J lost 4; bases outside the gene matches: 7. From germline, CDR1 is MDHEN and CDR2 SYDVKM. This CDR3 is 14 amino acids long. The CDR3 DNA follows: TGTGCCAGCAGTCCACCGGACAGGTTCACTGAAGCTTTCTTT. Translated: CASSPPDRFTEAFF. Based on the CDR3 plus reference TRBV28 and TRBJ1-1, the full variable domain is DVKVTQSSRYLVKRTGEKVFLECVQDMDHENMFWYRQDPGLGLRLIYFSYDVKMKEKGDIPEGYSVSREKKERFSLILESASTNQTSMYLCASSPPDRFTEAFFGQGTRLTVV.

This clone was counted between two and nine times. The CDR3 bases are TGTGCCACTTCGAGAGGGAGGAATTCACCCCTCCACTTT. It translates to CATSRGRNSPLHF. The rearrangement uses TRBV15 and TRBJ1-6; no firm D call. This CDR3 is built from 13 residues. The V end was cut by 9 bases, the J end by 7 bases, with 13 bases between. From germline, CDR1 is LNHNV and CDR2 YYDKDF (reference sequence).

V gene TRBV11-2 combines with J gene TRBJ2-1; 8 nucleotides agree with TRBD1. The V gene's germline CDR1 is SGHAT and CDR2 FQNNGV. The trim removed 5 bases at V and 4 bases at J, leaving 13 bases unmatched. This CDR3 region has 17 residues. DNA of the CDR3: TGTGCCAGCAGCATCAATCGCCGGGACAGGTCATACAATGAGCAGTTCTTC. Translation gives CASSINRRDRSYNEQFF.

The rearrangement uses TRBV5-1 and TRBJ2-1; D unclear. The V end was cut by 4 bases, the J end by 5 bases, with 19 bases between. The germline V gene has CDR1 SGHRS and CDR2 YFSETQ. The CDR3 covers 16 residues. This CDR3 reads CASSPNRPNRDNEQFF. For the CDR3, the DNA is TGCGCCAGCAGCCCAAATCGGCCAAACCGGGACAATGAGCAGTTCTTC.

The CDR3 sequence: CASSYRGYNEQFF. The CDR3 nucleotides read TGTGCCAGCAGTTACAGGGGCTACAATGAGCAGTTCTTC. This chain connects TRBV6-6 to TRBJ2-1; TRBD1 might be the D (5 bases). Per the germline V gene, CDR1 is MNHNY and CDR2 is SVGAGI (reference sequence). This CDR3 region has 13 residues. The V gene lost 2 bases and the J gene lost 3 bases, with 5 bases spanning the gap.

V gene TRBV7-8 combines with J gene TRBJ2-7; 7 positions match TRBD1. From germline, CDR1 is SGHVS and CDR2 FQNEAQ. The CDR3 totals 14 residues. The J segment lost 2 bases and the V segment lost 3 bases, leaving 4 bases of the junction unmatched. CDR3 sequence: CASSFNRGPYEQYV. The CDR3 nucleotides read TGTGCCAGCAGCTTTAACAGGGGCCCCTACGAGCAGTACGTC.

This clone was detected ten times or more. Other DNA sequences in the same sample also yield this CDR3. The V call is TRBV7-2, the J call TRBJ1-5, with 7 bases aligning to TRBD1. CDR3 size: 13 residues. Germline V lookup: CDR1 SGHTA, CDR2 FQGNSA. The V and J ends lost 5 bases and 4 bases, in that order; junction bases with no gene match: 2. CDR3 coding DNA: TGTGCCAGCAGCGTCAGGGGGAATCAGCCCCAGCATTTT. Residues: CASSVRGNQPQHF.

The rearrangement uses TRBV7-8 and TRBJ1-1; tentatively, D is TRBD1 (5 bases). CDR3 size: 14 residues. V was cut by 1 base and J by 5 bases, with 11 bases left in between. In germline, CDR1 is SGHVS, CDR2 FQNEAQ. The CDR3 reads CASSLDDRGTEAFF. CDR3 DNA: TGTGCCAGCAGCTTAGACGACCGGGGGACTGAAGCTTTCTTT.

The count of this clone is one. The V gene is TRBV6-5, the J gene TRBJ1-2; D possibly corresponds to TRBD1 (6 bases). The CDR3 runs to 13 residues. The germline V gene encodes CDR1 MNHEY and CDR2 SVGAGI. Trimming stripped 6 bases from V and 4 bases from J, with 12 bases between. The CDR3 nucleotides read TGTGCCAGCAGCGCAGACAGGTCCTATGGCTACACCTTC. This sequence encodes CASSADRSYGYTF.

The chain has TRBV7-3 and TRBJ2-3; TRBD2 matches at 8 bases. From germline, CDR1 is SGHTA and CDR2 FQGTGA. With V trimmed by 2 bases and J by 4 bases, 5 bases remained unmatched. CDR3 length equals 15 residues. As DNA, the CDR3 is TGTGCCAGCAGCTTATACGGGGGGGCAGCAGATACGCAGTATTTT. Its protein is CASSLYGGAADTQYF.

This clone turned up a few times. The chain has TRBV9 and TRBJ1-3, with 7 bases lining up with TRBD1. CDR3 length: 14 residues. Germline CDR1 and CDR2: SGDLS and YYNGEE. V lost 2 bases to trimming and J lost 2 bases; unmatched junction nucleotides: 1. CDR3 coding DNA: TGTGCCAGCAGCGTGGGGACAGCTGGAAACACCATATATTTT. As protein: CASSVGTAGNTIYF.

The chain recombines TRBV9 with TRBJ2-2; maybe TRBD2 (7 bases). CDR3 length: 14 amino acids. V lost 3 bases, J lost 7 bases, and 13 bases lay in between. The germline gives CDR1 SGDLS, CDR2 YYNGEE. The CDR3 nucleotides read TGTGCCAGCAGCGGAAGAGGGGGGGTCGGGGAGCTGTTTTTT. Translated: CASSGRGGVGELFF.

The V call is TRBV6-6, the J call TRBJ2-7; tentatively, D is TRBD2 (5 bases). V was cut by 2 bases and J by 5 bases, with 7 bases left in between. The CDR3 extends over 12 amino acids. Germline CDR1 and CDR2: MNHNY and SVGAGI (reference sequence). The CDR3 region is CASSYRGDEQYV. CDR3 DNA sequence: TGTGCCAGCAGTTACCGGGGTGACGAGCAGTACGTC.

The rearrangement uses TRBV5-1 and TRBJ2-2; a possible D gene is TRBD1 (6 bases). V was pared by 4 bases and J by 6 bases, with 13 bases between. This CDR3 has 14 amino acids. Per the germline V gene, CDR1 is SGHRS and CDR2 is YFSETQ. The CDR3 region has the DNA TGCGCCAGCAGCCTGACAGGTTGGCCCGGGGAGCTGTTTTTT. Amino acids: CASSLTGWPGELFF.

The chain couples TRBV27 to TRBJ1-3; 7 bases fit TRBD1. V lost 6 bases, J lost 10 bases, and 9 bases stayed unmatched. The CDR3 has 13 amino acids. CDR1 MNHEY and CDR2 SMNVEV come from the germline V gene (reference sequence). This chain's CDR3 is CASRKRQGRTIYF. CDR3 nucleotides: TGTGCCAGCAGAAAACGACAGGGAAGGACCATATATTTT.